Each of the 10 T cell receptor beta chains below was sequenced from the same sample in a study of tumor-infiltrating lymphocytes in primary liver carcinoma (TCRdb year 2017). Without any cell sorting, total RNA and DNA were co-extracted from about 21-30 mg of bulk tissue using the AllPrep DNA/RNA mini kit. TCRdb records Illumina HiSeq 2500 as the sequencer. Using a constant-region primer and ProtoScript II reverse transcriptase, TCRbeta-specific cDNA was reverse-transcribed from approximately 500 ng total RNA. TCRbeta libraries were built with three nested multiplex PCR rounds, a slightly modified ARM-PCR procedure. Each of the first two PCR rounds ran for about 10 cycles and used multiplex TRBV1-TRBV30 forward primers together with a Cbeta reverse primer. TCRdb's own reprocessing of the public reads used fastp at Q25 and MiXCR and kept productive beta chains. A single entry per CDR3 protein holds the most common genes and DNA from its merged rows. For this sample the table gives approximately 190,000 distinct CDR3 sequences, of which around four fifths were detected only once. Together, the top ten hold roughly 18% of the sample.

Sequenced sample: tumor tissue from primary liver carcinoma. These receptor sequences come from a man in his forties or fifties with primary liver carcinoma and hepatitis B virus infection.

In this sample, this clonotype turned up a few times. One end of the junction fails to match germline, which may point to a read error. The rearrangement uses TRBV12-3 or TRBV12-4 and TRBJ2-7; D assignment may be TRBD1 or TRBD2 (5 bases each). The CDR3 is made up of 13 amino acids. The CDR3 sequence is CASSFGGSYGQYF. The DNA of the CDR3 is TGTGCCAGTAGTTTTGGGGGATCCTACGGGCAGTACTTC.

A remark on this clonotype: The junction departs from the called germline gene at one end, perhaps through a read error. The rearrangement links TRBV4-2 to TRBJ2-3; D may correspond to TRBD1 or TRBD2 (5 bases each). Germline V gene lookup returns CDR1 LGHNA and CDR2 YNFKEQ. This CDR3 region has 15 residues. The CDR3 DNA follows: TGTGCAAGCAGCGGTTTTGAGGGGAGCGCAGATACGCAGTATTTT. Residues: CASSGFEGSADTQYF.

This clonotype was detected only once. Because it lacks the conserved phenylalanine or tryptophan at the end, this CDR3 is likely a read error. The chain couples TRBV11-1 to TRBJ2-1; no reliable D call. The CDR3 is 13 residues long. CDR1 is SGHAT and CDR2 is FQDESV in the germline V gene (reference sequence). Trimming pared 8 bases from V and 10 bases from J, leaving 18 bases between. This CDR3 is CASCVGLNDEQFS. CDR3 bases: TGTGCCAGCTGCGTTGGCCTGAACGACGAGCAGTTCTCC.

Details on this clonotype: One end of the junction is discordant with germline, which a read error may explain. The chain joins TRBV28 to TRBJ2-7, with D possibly being TRBD1 or TRBD2 (5 bases each). This CDR3 spans 18 amino acids. CDR1 is MDHEN and CDR2 is SYDVKM in the germline V gene. The CDR3 sequence is CAICPGARAGASIHEKYF. The CDR3 region has the DNA TGTGCCATTTGCCCTGGGGCCCGCGCCGGGGCTAGCATCCACGAGAAGTACTTC.

The sample holds one count of this clonotype. Sequence at one end of the junction differs from germline and may be a read error. This chain links TRBV6-5 with TRBJ2-1, with 8 positions matching TRBD2. Germline CDR1 and CDR2: MNHEY and SVGAGI. CDR3 length: 15 amino acids. CDR3 amino acids: CASILREVAYNEQVF. The CDR3 DNA reads TGTGCCAGCATTTTGCGGGAGGTCGCCTACAATGAGCAGGTCTTC.

Details on this clonotype: Its ends do not fully match the called genes, so a read error is possible. J is TRBJ2-2 and V is TRBV7-8; no firm D call. The V gene's germline CDR1 is SGHVS and CDR2 FQNEAQ. This CDR3 has 15 amino acids. CDR3 sequence reads: CTSSLVQQNNGELFF. As DNA, the CDR3 is TGTACCAGCAGCTTAGTACAGCAGAACAACGGGGAGCTGTTTTTT.

As concerns this clonotype: A read error may account for a junction end that differs from germline. This chain uses TRBV5-4 with TRBJ2-3; a possible D gene is TRBD2 (6 bases). Germline V gene lookup returns CDR1 SGHNT and CDR2 YYREEE (reference sequence). The length of the CDR3 is 17 residues. CDR3 amino acids: CASINGASGTSTDTEYF. CDR3 nucleotides: TGTGCCAGCATTAACGGAGCCTCCGGAACTAGCACAGATACGGAGTATTTT. Drawing the rest from reference TRBV5-4 and TRBJ2-3, the complete variable domain is ETGVTQSPTHLIKTRGQQVTLRCSSQSGHNTVSWYQQALGQGPQFIFQYYREEENGRGNFPPRFSGLQFPNYSSELNVNALELDDSALYLCASINGASGTSTDTEYFGPGTRLTVL.

The chain has TRBV12-3 or TRBV12-4 and TRBJ2-5; tentatively, D is TRBD1 or TRBD2 (5 bases each). V shed 5 bases and J shed 8 bases, with 15 bases lying between them. This CDR3 is 13 amino acids long. The CDR3 DNA reads TGTGCCAGCAGTATGGTCCAGGGAGAAACCCAGTACTTC. It specifies CASSMVQGETQYF.

On this clonotype itself: Its ends do not fully match the called genes, so a read error is possible. The chain uses TRBV29-1 and TRBJ2-3, with D possibly matching TRBD2 (5 bases). Germline V gene sequence: CDR1 SQVTM, CDR2 ANQGSEA. The CDR3 has 12 amino acids. In DNA, the CDR3 is TGCACCTCCGGCGCTAGCACAGATATGCAGTATTTT. Translated: CTSGASTDMQYF.

Comments on this clonotype: This may come from a read error, since a much larger clone is one base off. The chain is built from TRBV12-3 or TRBV12-4 and TRBJ2-7; D possibly uses TRBD1 or TRBD2 (7 bases each). The CDR3 sequence is 12 residues long. The CDR3 region is CANSPGGGEQYF. The CDR3 region has the DNA TGTGCCAACAGTCCAGGGGGGGGTGAGCAGTACTTC.